The subject of this entry is one TCR beta chain. Trimming cost V 0 bases and J 6 bases; bases outside gene matches: 11. This CDR3 comprises 17 residues. The source of the sample is a study of blood T cell repertoires in COVID-19. The data were produced by immunoSEQ multiplex PCR, yet TCRdb's version contains in-frame clones alone and is incomplete. The profile shows approximately 16,000 clones, more than 80% of them singletons. This TCR came from a human donor in a cohort sampled during active COVID-19. The chain is built from TRBV5-3 and TRBJ1-5; 8 bases fit TRBD1. TRBV5-3 is designated an ORF whose function remains uncertain. The sequenced sample consisted of peripheral blood. The CDR3 DNA reads TGTGCCAGAAGCTTGGCCCGGCCTGCAGGGGGCCCTCAGCCCCAGCATTTT. Protein product: CARSLARPAGGPQPQHF.